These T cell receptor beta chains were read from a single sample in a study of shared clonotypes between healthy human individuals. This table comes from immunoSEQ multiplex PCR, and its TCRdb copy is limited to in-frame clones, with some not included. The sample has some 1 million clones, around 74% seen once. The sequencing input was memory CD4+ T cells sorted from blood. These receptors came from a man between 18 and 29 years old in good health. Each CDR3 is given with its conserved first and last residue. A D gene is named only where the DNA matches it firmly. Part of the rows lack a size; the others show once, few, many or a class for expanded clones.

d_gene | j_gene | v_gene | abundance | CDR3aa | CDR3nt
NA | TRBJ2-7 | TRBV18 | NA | CASSLGRYEQYF | TGTGCCAGCTCATTAGGACGTTATGAGCAGTACTTC
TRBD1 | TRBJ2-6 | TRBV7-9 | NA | CASSQDRVSSGANVLTF | TGTGCCAGCAGCCAAGACAGGGTTAGCTCTGGGGCCAACGTCCTGACTTTC
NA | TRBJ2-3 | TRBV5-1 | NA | CASSLQGASSTDTQYF | TGCGCCAGCAGCTTGCAGGGAGCATCTAGCACAGATACGCAGTATTTT
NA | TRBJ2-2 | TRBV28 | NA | CASTPGGLVTGELFF | TGTGCCAGCACCCCTGGAGGGTTAGTAACCGGGGAGCTGTTTTTT
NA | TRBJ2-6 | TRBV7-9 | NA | CASSGNVLTF | TGTGCCAGCAGCGGTAACGTCCTGACTTTC
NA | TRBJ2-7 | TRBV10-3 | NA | CAISEASSYEQYF | TGTGCCATCAGTGAGGCTAGCTCCTACGAGCAGTACTTC
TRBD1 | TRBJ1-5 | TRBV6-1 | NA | CASRGQGKQPQHF | TGTGCCAGCAGGGGACAGGGGAAGCAGCCCCAGCATTTT
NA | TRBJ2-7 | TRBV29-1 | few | CSVGDLYEQYF | TGCAGCGTCGGGGACCTCTACGAGCAGTACTTC
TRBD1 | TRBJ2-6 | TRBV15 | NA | CATSRLTGISGANVLTF | TGTGCCACCAGCAGACTGACAGGGATCTCTGGGGCCAACGTCCTGACTTTC
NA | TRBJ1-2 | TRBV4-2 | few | CASSRLTVNGYTF | TGTGCCAGCAGCCGCCTAACAGTGAATGGCTACACCTTC
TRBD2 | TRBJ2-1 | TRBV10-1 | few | CASSLSGGNNEQFF | TGCGCCAGCAGTTTGAGCGGGGGGAACAATGAGCAGTTCTTC
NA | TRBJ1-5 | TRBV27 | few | CASGPRSGAHQPQHF | TGTGCCAGCGGTCCTCGGTCGGGGGCTCATCAGCCCCAGCATTTT
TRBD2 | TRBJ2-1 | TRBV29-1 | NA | CSARDYYNEQFF | TGCAGCGCTCGGGACTACTACAATGAGCAGTTCTTC
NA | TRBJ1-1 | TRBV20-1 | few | CSAGENTEAFF | TGCAGTGCGGGGGAGAACACTGAAGCTTTCTTT
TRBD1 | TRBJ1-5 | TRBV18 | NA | CASSQPTGEDSNQPQHF | TGTGCCAGCTCACAACCGACAGGGGAGGATAGCAATCAGCCCCAGCATTTT
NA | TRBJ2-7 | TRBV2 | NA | CASSPLDGYEQYF | TGTGCCAGCAGTCCCCTGGACGGATACGAGCAGTACTTC
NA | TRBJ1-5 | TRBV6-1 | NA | CASSESVGSNQPQHF | TGTGCCAGCAGTGAGTCTGTTGGTAGCAATCAGCCCCAGCATTTT
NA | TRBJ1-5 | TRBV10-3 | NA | CAISAAGRHQPQHF | TGTGCCATCAGTGCGGCAGGGAGGCATCAGCCCCAGCATTTT
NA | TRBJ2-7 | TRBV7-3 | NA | CASSPQVREQYF | TGTGCCAGCAGCCCACAGGTCCGCGAGCAGTACTTC
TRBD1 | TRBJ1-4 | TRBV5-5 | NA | CASTGVTGANEKLFF | TGTGCCAGCACGGGCGTAACAGGGGCTAATGAAAAACTGTTTTTT
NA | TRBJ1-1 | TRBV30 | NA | CAWSVIFLNTEAFF | TGTGCCTGGAGTGTAATCTTCCTGAACACTGAAGCTTTCTTT
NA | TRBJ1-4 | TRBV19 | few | CASSIGTKEKLFF | TGTGCCAGTAGTATAGGAACGAAAGAAAAACTGTTTTTT
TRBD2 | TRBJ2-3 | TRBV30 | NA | CAWSAASGRTDTQYF | TGTGCCTGGAGTGCCGCTAGCGGGAGGACAGATACGCAGTATTTT
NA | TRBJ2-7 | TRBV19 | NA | CASSIEGRGYEQYF | TGTGCCAGTAGTATCGAGGGACGAGGTTACGAGCAGTACTTC
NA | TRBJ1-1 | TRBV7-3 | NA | CASSLGVGNTEAFF | TGTGCCAGCAGCTTAGGGGTGGGTAACACTGAAGCTTTCTTT
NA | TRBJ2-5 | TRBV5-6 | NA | CASSRRTGETQYF | TGTGCCAGCAGCCGGCGGACTGGCGAGACCCAGTACTTC
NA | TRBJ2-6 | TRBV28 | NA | CASSSGGWSAGANVLTF | TGTGCCAGCAGTTCTGGGGGCTGGAGCGCTGGGGCCAACGTCCTGACTTTC
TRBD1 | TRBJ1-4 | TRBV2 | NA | CASGVTGGGEKLFF | TGTGCCAGCGGGGTGACAGGGGGCGGAGAAAAACTGTTTTTT
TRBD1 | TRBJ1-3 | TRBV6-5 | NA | CASSRQGANGNTIYF | TGTGCCAGCAGTCGACAGGGGGCGAACGGAAACACCATATATTTT
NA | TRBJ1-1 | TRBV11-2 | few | CASSFSGGAFF | TGTGCCAGCAGCTTCTCTGGGGGAGCTTTCTTT
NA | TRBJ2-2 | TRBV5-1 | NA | CASSPGVNTGELFF | TGCGCCAGCAGCCCAGGGGTGAACACCGGGGAGCTGTTTTTT
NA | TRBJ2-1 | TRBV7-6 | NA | CASSLARVAHLFF | TGTGCCAGCAGCTTAGCGCGCGTAGCTCACCTGTTCTTC
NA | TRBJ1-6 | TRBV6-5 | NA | CAAAGGPNSPLHF | TGTGCCGCTGCGGGGGGCCCTAATTCACCCCTCCACTTT
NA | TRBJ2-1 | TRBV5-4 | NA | CASSFQNSYNEQFF | TGTGCCAGCAGCTTTCAGAACTCCTACAATGAGCAGTTCTTC
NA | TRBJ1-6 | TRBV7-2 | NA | CASSLRGMKGSPLHF | TGTGCCAGCAGCTTACGGGGAATGAAGGGTTCACCCCTCCACTTT
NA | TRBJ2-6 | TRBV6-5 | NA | CASRGGPSGANVLTF | TGTGCCAGCAGGGGTGGGCCCTCTGGGGCCAACGTCCTGACTTTC
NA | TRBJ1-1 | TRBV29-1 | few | CSAAEGTTNTEAFF | TGCAGCGCCGCGGAGGGGACGACGAACACTGAAGCTTTCTTT
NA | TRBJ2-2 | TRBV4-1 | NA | CASSLAGGGFPGELFF | TGCGCCAGCAGTTTAGCAGGGGGAGGGTTTCCCGGGGAGCTGTTTTTT
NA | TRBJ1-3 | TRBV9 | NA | CASSLQGAGNTIYF | TGTGCCAGCAGTCTACAGGGAGCGGGAAACACCATATATTTT
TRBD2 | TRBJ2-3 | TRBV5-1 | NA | CASSLALLGGAPDTQYF | TGCGCCAGCAGCTTGGCTCTGCTCGGGGGGGCCCCAGATACGCAGTATTTT
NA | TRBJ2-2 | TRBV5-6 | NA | CASLGLAQNTGELFF | TGTGCCAGCCTAGGGTTAGCGCAGAACACCGGGGAGCTGTTTTTT
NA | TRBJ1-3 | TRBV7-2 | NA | CASSLGPNSGNTIYF | TGTGCCAGCAGCTTAGGACCAAACTCTGGAAACACCATATATTTT
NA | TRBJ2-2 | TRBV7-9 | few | CASSFTGLTGELFF | TGTGCCAGCAGCTTTACCGGGCTCACCGGGGAGCTGTTTTTT
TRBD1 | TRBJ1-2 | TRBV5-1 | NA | CASSERQGGSRGYTF | TGCGCCAGCAGCGAGCGACAGGGGGGGAGTCGCGGCTACACCTTC
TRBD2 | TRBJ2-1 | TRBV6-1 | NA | CASSEVFGGSSEQFF | TGTGCCAGCAGTGAAGTATTCGGGGGGAGCAGTGAGCAGTTCTTC
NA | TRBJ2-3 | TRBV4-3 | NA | CASSQGIPSDYGGRQNTQYF | TGCGCCAGCAGCCAAGGCATCCCTTCCGACTACGGGGGCAGGCAGAATACGCAGTATTTT
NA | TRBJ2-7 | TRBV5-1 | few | CASSHTGPSYEQYF | TGCGCCAGCAGCCACACGGGACCCTCCTACGAGCAGTACTTC
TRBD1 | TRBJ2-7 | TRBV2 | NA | CASTRDRGEQYF | TGTGCCAGCACCCGAGACAGGGGCGAGCAGTACTTC
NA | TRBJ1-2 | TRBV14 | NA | CASRFGPEPNYGYTF | TGTGCCAGCCGGTTTGGTCCCGAGCCTAACTATGGCTACACCTTC
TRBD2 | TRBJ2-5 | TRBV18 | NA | CASSPRRGGTQETQYF | TGTGCCAGCTCACCACGACGGGGGGGGACACAAGAGACCCAGTACTTC